Sequencing of this T cell receptor (beta chain) was carried out in a study of beta chain features in type 1 diabetes. Study in general: Healthy donors and patients showed comparable age, gender and cell yields.

Expressed TCRB transcripts got sequenced, as all isolated RNA was reverse transcribed. Method: immunoSEQ multiplex PCR; TCRdb's copy keeps in-frame clones and lacks some. This table holds 300,000 to 450,000 clones, 10% to 15% found once. CDR1 is SGHNT and CDR2 is YENEEA in the germline V gene. V was trimmed by 0 bases and J by 9 bases, leaving 10 bases between them. This CDR3 contains 13 residues. Input material: naive CD4+ T cells from blood. The gene calls are TRBV11-3 and TRBJ2-3; unclear D gene. The sequence was obtained from a man aged 18 to 29 in good health. The CDR3, as DNA: TGTGCCAGCAGCTTAGATCAGGAACAGACGCAGTATTTT. Residues: CASSLDQEQTQYF.